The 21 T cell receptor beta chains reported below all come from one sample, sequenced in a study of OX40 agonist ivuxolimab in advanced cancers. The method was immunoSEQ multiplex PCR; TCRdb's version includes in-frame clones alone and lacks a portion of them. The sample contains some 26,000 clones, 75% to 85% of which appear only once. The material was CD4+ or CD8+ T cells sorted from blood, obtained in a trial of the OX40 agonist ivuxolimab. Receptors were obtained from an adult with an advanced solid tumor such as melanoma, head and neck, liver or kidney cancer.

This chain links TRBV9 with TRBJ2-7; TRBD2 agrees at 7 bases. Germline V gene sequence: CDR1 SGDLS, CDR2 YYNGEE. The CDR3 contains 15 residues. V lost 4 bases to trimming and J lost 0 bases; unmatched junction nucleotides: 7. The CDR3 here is CASSLLGGSSYEQYF. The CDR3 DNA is TGTGCCAGCAGCCTTCTGGGGGGGAGCTCCTACGAGCAGTACTTC.

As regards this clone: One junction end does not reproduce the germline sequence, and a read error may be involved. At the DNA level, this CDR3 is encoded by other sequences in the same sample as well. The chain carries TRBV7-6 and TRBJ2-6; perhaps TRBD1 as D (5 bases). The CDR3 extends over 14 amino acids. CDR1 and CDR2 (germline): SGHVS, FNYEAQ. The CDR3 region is CASSLVPGANVLTF. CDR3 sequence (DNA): TGTGCCAGCAGCTTAGTTCCTGGGGCCAATGTCCTGACTTTC.

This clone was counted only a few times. The CDR3: CASSIYREPLHF. The CDR3, as DNA: TGTGCCAGCAGCATTTACCGGGAGCCCCTCCACTTT. The chain uses TRBV5-8 and TRBJ1-6; D is uncertain. Germline loops: CDR1 SGHTS, CDR2 YDEGEE. The germline V and J ends were trimmed by 4 bases and 13 bases, with 12 bases remaining between them. This CDR3 has 12 residues.

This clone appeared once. CDR3 protein: CASIGEGQGLSSGNTIYF. The CDR3 DNA reads TGTGCCAGCATTGGCGAGGGACAGGGATTATCCTCTGGAAACACCATATATTTT. The chain joins TRBV2 to TRBJ1-3; 9 bases are shared with TRBD1. This CDR3 contains 18 residues. The junction had 13 bases not matched to a gene; V was cut back by 7 bases and J by 0 bases. CDR1 SNHLY and CDR2 FYNNEI come from the germline V gene.

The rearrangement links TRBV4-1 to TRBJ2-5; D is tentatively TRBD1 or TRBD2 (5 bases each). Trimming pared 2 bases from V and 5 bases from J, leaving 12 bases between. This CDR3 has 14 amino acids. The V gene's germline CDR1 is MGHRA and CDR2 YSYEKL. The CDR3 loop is CASSQTGPRETQYF. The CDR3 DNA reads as TGCGCCAGCAGCCAAACGGGACCGAGGGAGACCCAGTACTTC.

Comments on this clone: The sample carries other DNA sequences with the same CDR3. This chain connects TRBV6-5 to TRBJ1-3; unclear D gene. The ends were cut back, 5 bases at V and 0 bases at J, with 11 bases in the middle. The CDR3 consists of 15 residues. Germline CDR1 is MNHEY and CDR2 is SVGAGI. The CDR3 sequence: CASSPTPNSGNTIYF. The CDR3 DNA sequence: TGTGCCAGCAGTCCAACACCCAACTCTGGAAACACCATATATTTT.

CDR3 coding DNA: TGTGCCAGCAGGACACAGGGACATAGCAATCAGCCCCAGCATTTT. Protein product: CASRTQGHSNQPQHF. The chain employs TRBV6-7 and TRBJ1-5, with TRBD1 as a possible D gene (6 bases). TRBV6-7 is classed as an ORF, of uncertain function. The CDR3 runs 15 residues. Between the trimmed V and J ends, which lost 6 bases and 0 bases, there was a span of 12 bases.

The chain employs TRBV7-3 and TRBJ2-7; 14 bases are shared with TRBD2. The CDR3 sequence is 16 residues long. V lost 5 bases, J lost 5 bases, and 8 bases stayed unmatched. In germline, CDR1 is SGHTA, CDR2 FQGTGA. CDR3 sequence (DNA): TGTGCCAGCAGCCGGGGGACTAGCGGGAGAACTAACGAGCAGTACTTC. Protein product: CASSRGTSGRTNEQYF.

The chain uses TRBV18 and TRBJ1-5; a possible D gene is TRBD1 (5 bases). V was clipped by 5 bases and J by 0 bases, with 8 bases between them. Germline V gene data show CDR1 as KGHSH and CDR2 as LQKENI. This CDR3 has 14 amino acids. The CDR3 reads CASSADTSNQPQHF. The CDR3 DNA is TGTGCCAGCTCAGCGGACACTAGCAATCAGCCCCAGCATTTT.

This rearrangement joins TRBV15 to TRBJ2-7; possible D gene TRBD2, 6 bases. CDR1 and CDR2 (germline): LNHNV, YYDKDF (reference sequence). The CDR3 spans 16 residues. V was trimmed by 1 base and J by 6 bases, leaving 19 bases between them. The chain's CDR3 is CATSRAAGLESGEQYF. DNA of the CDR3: TGTGCCACCAGCAGAGCAGCGGGCCTAGAGAGTGGCGAGCAGTACTTC.

The CDR3, as DNA: TGTGCCAGCGCGGGCCGCGAGCAGTACTTC. This codes for CASAGREQYF. The V gene is TRBV27, the J gene TRBJ2-7; a possible D gene is TRBD2 (5 bases). The CDR3 loop spans 10 amino acids. The germline V gene encodes CDR1 MNHEY and CDR2 SMNVEV (reference sequence). Trimming cost V 8 bases and J 6 bases, with 8 bases left between them.

CDR3 sequence reads: CASVGQGYEQYF. CDR3 DNA: TGTGCCAGCGTCGGACAGGGCTACGAGCAGTACTTC. The V call is TRBV2, the J call TRBJ2-7, with 8 bases aligning to TRBD1. This CDR3 spans 12 amino acids. Trimming cost V 8 bases and J 3 bases; bases outside gene matches: 3. From germline, CDR1 is SNHLY and CDR2 FYNNEI.

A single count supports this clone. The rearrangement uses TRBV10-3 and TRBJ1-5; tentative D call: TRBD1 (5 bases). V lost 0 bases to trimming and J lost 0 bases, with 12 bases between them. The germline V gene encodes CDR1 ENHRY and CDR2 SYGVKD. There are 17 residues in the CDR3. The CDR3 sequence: CAISESIAGISNQPQHF. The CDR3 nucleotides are TGTGCCATCAGTGAGTCGATAGCAGGGATTAGCAATCAGCCCCAGCATTTT.

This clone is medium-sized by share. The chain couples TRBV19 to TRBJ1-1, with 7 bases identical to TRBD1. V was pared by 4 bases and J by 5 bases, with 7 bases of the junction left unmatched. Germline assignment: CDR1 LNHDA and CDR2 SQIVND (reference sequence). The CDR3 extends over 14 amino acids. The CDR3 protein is CASSTRGAGTEAFF. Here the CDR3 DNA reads TGTGCCAGTAGTACCAGGGGGGCTGGGACTGAAGCTTTCTTT. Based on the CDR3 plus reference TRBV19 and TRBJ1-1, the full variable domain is DGGITQSPKYLFRKEGQNVTLSCEQNLNHDAMYWYRQDPGQGLRLIYYSQIVNDFQKGDIAEGYSVSREKKESFPLTVTSAQKNPTAFYLCASSTRGAGTEAFFGQGTRLTVV.

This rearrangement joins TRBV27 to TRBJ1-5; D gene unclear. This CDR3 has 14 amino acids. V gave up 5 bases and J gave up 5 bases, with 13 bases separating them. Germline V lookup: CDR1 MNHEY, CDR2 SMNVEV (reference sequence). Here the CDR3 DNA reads TGTGCCAGCAGTCCTCAAAGTGGGGATCAGCCCCAGCATTTT. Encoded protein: CASSPQSGDQPQHF.

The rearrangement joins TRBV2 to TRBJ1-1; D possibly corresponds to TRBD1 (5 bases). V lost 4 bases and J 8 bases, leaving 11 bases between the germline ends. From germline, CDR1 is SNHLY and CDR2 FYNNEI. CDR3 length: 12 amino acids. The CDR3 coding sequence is TGTGCCAGCAGTGTCTCGGGGCTCGAAGCTTTCTTT. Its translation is CASSVSGLEAFF.

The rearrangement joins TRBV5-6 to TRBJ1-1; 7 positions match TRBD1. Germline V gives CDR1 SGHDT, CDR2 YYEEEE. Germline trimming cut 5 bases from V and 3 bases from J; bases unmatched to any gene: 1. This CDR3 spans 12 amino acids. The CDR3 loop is CASRQGHTEAFF. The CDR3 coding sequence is TGTGCCAGCAGACAGGGGCACACTGAAGCTTTCTTT.

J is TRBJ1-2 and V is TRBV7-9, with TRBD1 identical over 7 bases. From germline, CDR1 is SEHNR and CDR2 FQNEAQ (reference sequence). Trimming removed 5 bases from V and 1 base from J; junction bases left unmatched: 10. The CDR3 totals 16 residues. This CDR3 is CASSDTGTENNYGYTF. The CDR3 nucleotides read TGTGCCAGCAGCGACACCGGGACAGAAAATAACTATGGCTACACCTTC.

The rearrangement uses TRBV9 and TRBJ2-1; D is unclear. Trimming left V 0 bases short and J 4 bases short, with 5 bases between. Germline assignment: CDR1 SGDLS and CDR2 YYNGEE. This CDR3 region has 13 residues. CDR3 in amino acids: CASSVVLYNEQFF. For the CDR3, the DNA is TGTGCCAGCAGCGTAGTCCTTTACAATGAGCAGTTCTTC.

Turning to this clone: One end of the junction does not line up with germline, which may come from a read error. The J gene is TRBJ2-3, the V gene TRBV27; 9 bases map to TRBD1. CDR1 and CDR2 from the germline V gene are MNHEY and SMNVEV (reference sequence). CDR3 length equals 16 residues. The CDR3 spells CASSLRQGGSTNTQYF. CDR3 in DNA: TGTGCCAGCAGTTTAAGACAGGGGGGAAGCACAAATACGCAGTATTTT.

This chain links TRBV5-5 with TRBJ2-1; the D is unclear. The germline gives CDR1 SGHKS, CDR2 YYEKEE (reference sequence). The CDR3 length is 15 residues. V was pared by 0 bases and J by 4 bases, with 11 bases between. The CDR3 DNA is TGTGCCAGCAGCTTGGACCCTAGTCTGTACAATGAGCAGTTCTTC. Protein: CASSLDPSLYNEQFF.